These T cell receptor beta chains were read from a single sample in a study of radiation and T cells in renal cell carcinoma. Assay: immunoSEQ multiplex PCR; the TCRdb copy retains only in-frame clones and omits some. The sample yields some 130,000 clones, 70% to 90% seen once. The sample was blood, taken from a patient whose treatment included radiotherapy and nephrectomy. These receptors were taken from a woman aged 60-75 years with renal cell carcinoma. Both conserved end residues are part of each CDR3. D genes are given only for firm matches. Expanded clones get a size class; other rows say once, few or many, or leave the size out.

CDR3nt: TGCAGCGTTGGACAGGGGGCTTTCGAGCAGTACTTC
CDR3aa: CSVGQGAFEQYF
v_gene: TRBV29-1
j_gene: TRBJ2-7
abundance: .
d_gene: TRBD1

CDR3nt: TGTGCCAGCAGCCCTGGACAGGGGGCGGCCGGGGAGCTGTTTTTT
CDR3aa: CASSPGQGAAGELFF
v_gene: TRBV7-9
j_gene: TRBJ2-2
abundance: once
d_gene: TRBD1

CDR3nt: TGTGCCAGTAGTATAGGGCTAGCGGGAGGCGAGCAGTACTTC
CDR3aa: CASSIGLAGGEQYF
v_gene: TRBV19
j_gene: TRBJ2-7
abundance: few
d_gene: TRBD2

CDR3nt: TGTGCCAGCAGCCACGGACAGGGTACAGATACGCAGTATTTT
CDR3aa: CASSHGQGTDTQYF
v_gene: TRBV5-8
j_gene: TRBJ2-3
abundance: .
d_gene: TRBD1

CDR3nt: TGTGCCAGCAGCTCCGGACTAGCAGGCGAGCAGTACTTC
CDR3aa: CASSSGLAGEQYF
v_gene: TRBV7-2
j_gene: TRBJ2-7
abundance: .
d_gene: TRBD2

CDR3nt: TGTGCCAGCAGTAACGGACAGGGGAAATACGAGCAGTACTTC
CDR3aa: CASSNGQGKYEQYF
v_gene: TRBV2
j_gene: TRBJ2-7
abundance: .
d_gene: TRBD1

CDR3nt: TGTGCCTGGAGTGTTGATGAAAAACTGTTTTTT
CDR3aa: CAWSVDEKLFF
v_gene: TRBV30
j_gene: TRBJ1-4
abundance: .
d_gene: .

CDR3nt: TGTGCCAGCTCACCGGGACAGGATACTGAAGCTTTCTTT
CDR3aa: CASSPGQDTEAFF
v_gene: TRBV18
j_gene: TRBJ1-1
abundance: .
d_gene: TRBD1

CDR3nt: TGCGCCAGCAGCCAAGATCTGCGGGGGGCAAGCCAGCCCCAGCATTTT
CDR3aa: CASSQDLRGASQPQHF
v_gene: TRBV4-1
j_gene: TRBJ1-5
abundance: .
d_gene: .

CDR3nt: TGTGCCAGCAGCGTCGAAGCGAACACTGAAGCTTTCTTT
CDR3aa: CASSVEANTEAFF
v_gene: TRBV9
j_gene: TRBJ1-1
abundance: .
d_gene: .